This is a list of T cell receptor beta chains from one sample in a study of immune characterization of retroperitoneal liposarcoma. TCRdb re-derived calls from the PCR reads in MiXCR, one entry per CDR3 protein. The repertoire holds over 5,000 distinct CDR3 sequences, approximately 32% seen once, with 25% to 35% in the top ten. Material: tumor tissue. These receptors were collected from a female donor with retroperitoneal liposarcoma. Each CDR3 is given with its conserved first and last residue. A D gene is named only where the DNA matches it firmly. Not every row has a clone size; where given, it reads once, few, many or a size class.

clone size,J gene,V gene,D gene,CDR3 DNA,CDR3 protein
.,TRBJ2-7,TRBV6-1,.,TGTGCCAGCAGAGAAAGGGAGTGGTTGGATAGCTCCTACAATGAGCAGTACTTC,CASREREWLDSSYNEQYF
.,TRBJ2-1,TRBV6-1,TRBD2,TGTGCCTGCCTAGCGGGAGGCTACAATGAGCAGTTCTTC,CACLAGGYNEQFF
.,TRBJ2-3,TRBV20-1,.,TGCAGTGCTAGATTTCAAAAATTCACAGATACGCAGTATTTT,CSARFQKFTDTQYF
.,TRBJ2-1,TRBV27,TRBD2,TGTGCCAGCAGTTTAGGACTAGCGGGAGGGCTTGGGCAGTTCTTC,CASSLGLAGGLGQFF
.,TRBJ2-3,TRBV6-1,TRBD2,TGTGCCAGCAGTGAAGAGAGCGGGGGGATCACAGATACGCAGTATTTT,CASSEESGGITDTQYF
.,TRBJ1-2,TRBV7-8,.,TGTGCCAGCAGCCCCGGGGGTTACCTTGGCTACACCTTC,CASSPGGYLGYTF
.,TRBJ2-7,TRBV6-1,.,TGTGCCAGCAGTCGACAGTGGGATGAGCAGTACTTC,CASSRQWDEQYF
.,TRBJ2-3,TRBV27,.,TGTGCCAGCAGTCCGTATGGCACAGATACGCAGTATTTT,CASSPYGTDTQYF
.,TRBJ2-1,TRBV27,.,TGTGCCAGCAGTTTTAGTTCTGGCAGGGACGAGACCCAGTTCTTC,CASSFSSGRDETQFF
medium-sized,TRBJ2-1,TRBV27,.,TGTGCCAGCAGTTTAGCGAGGGTTAATGAGCAGTTCTTC,CASSLARVNEQFF
.,TRBJ1-4,TRBV5-4,TRBD1,TGTGCCAGCAGCAACCGGGACAGAATTAATGAAAAACTGTTTTTT,CASSNRDRINEKLFF
once,TRBJ2-1,TRBV19,.,TGTGCCAGTAGTAAGGATAGCTCCTACAATGAGCAGTTCTTC,CASSKDSSYNEQFF
many,TRBJ1-4,TRBV7-6,.,TGTGCCAGCAGACGACTGGTAAATGAAAAACTGTTTTTT,CASRRLVNEKLFF
medium-sized,TRBJ2-1,TRBV7-6,TRBD1,TGTGCCAGCAGCCCAATAGGGGGACAGGTCCACAATGAGCAGTTCTTC,CASSPIGGQVHNEQFF
.,TRBJ2-5,TRBV6-1,TRBD2,TGTGCCAGTGGGGGGGGGGACCAAGAGACCCAGTACTTC,CASGGGDQETQYF
many,TRBJ2-2,TRBV12-3/TRBV12-4,.,TGTGCCAGCAGGCCCGGAGGAACCGGGGAGCTGTTTTTT,CASRPGGTGELFF
.,TRBJ1-6,TRBV19,TRBD1,TGTGCCAGCGGACAGGGGGGTTCACCCCTCCACTTT,CASGQGGSPLHF
.,TRBJ1-6,TRBV6-5,.,TGTGCCAGCAGTTACTCGATGGCAGGAGGTTCACCCCTCCACTTT,CASSYSMAGGSPLHF
.,TRBJ2-1,TRBV7-6,TRBD1,TGTGCCAGCAGCGCCCGCCGGGACAGCTCCTACAATGAGCAGTTCTTC,CASSARRDSSYNEQFF
few,TRBJ2-3,TRBV6-8,.,TGTGCCAGCAGTTCCCTCCAGGGTGTGCTGTCTTTACCTGACACAGATACGCAGTATTTT,CASSSLQGVLSLPDTDTQYF
.,TRBJ1-1,TRBV6-5,TRBD1,TGTGCCAGCAGTTTCGACAGGGCGGTTGCTGAAGCTTTCTTT,CASSFDRAVAEAFF
medium-sized,TRBJ2-1,TRBV6-6,TRBD1,TGTGCCAGCAGGGCGACAGGGGGCCAAAGTTACAATGAGCAGTTCTTC,CASRATGGQSYNEQFF
few,TRBJ2-7,TRBV11-2,TRBD2,TGTGCCAGCAGCTTATCCGCGAGGGGCGGGGGGTCCTACGAGCAGTACTTC,CASSLSARGGGSYEQYF
.,TRBJ2-5,TRBV12-3/TRBV12-4,TRBD2,TGTGCCAGCAGTTTTGGGCTAGCGGGGAGCCAAGAGACCCAGTACTTC,CASSFGLAGSQETQYF
.,TRBJ1-1,TRBV6-1,TRBD1,TGTGCCAGCAGGGTAACAGGGGGTGAAGCTTTCTTT,CASRVTGGEAFF